This T cell receptor beta chain is from a study of control samples from healthy donors and cancer patients. The CDR3 extends over 15 amino acids. Germline CDR1 is MDHEN and CDR2 is SYDVKM. The V segment lost 5 bases and the J segment 2 bases; nucleotides outside the gene matches: 6. Assay: immunoSEQ multiplex PCR; the TCRdb copy retains only in-frame clones and omits some. Of some 120,000 clones in the sample, around 90% were seen once. This TCR was recovered from a middle-aged man in good health. What was sequenced was blood. This chain joins TRBV28 and TRBJ2-1, with 7 bases fitting TRBD1. CDR3 amino acids: CASSPSGTAYNEQFF. In nucleotides, the CDR3 is TGTGCCAGCAGTCCCTCCGGGACAGCCTACAATGAGCAGTTCTTC.